This section outlines one TCR beta chain sequence together with its context. The target antigen is unknown. TCRdb's copy holds only in-frame clones and misses some; the assay was immunoSEQ multiplex PCR. This sample has 68,000 or so clones, with approximately 91% found just once. The data were taken from a study of T cell responses to AZD1222 COVID-19 vaccine. Study observations and caveats: Of the AZD1222 recipients, only 5 to 7 were seropositive at baseline. Donors were largely white British and mainly female; clonal diversity was possibly underestimated. Two AZD1222 administrations were followed by greater Spike-specific TCR breadth and depth. Spike was spanned by vaccine-associated CD4 TCRs, with dominance at 160-218 and 743-854.

V lost 5 bases and J 5 bases, leaving 18 bases between the germline ends. The CDR3 consists of 15 residues. CDR1 and CDR2 (germline): LNHDA, SQIVND (reference sequence). The sequence came from an adult in good health. J is TRBJ1-1 and V is TRBV19; maybe TRBD1 (5 bases). The starting material was peripheral blood, obtained on day 0 of AZD1222 vaccination. The CDR3 sequence is CASSGGSTGKTEAFF. CDR3 bases: TGTGCCAGTAGTGGGGGTAGCACTGGAAAGACTGAAGCTTTCTTT.